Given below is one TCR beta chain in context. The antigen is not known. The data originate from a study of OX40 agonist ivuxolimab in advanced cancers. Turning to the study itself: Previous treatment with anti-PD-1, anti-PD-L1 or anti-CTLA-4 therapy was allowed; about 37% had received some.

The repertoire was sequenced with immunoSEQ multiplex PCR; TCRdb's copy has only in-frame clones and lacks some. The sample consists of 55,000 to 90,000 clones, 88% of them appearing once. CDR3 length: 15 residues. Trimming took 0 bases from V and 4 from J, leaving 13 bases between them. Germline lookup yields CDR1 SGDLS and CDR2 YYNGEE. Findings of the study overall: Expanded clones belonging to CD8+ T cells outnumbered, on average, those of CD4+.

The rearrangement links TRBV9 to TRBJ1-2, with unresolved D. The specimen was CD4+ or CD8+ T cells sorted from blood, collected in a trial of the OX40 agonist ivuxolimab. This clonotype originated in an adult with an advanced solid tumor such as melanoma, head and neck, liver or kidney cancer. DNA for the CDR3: TGTGCCAGCAGCGTAGATCCGGACCGAAGCTATGGCTACACCTTC. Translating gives CASSVDPDRSYGYTF. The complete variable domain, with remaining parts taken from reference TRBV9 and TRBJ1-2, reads DSGVTQTPKHLITATGQRVTLRCSPRSGDLSVYWYQQSLDQGLQFLIQYYNGEERAKGNILERFSAQQFPDLHSELNLSSLELGDSALYFCASSVDPDRSYGYTFGSGTRLTVV.